Presented here are 24 T cell receptor beta chains from one specimen sequenced in a study of blood T cell repertoires in COVID-19. Only in-frame clones appear in the TCRdb table, and some are missing; sequencing was by immunoSEQ multiplex PCR. The data contain fewer than 350,000 clones, 85% of them singletons. The specimen sequenced was PBMCs or T cells enriched from blood (not recorded which). These receptors were obtained from a woman aged 50 to 60 who had recovered from COVID-19.

This sequence joins TRBV9 and TRBJ2-1; 9 bases align to TRBD2. The CDR3 contains 16 residues. The V gene end was trimmed by 0 bases and the J gene end by 7 bases; junction bases not matched to a gene: 8. The V gene's germline CDR1 is SGDLS and CDR2 YYNGEE. CDR3 bases: TGTGCCAGCAGCGTAGGGAAGACTAGCGGCACGAATGAGCAGTTCTTC. Translation gives CASSVGKTSGTNEQFF.

V gene TRBV15 combines with J gene TRBJ1-1, with D unresolved. The CDR3 has 15 residues. Trimming took off 1 base at V and 1 base at J, with 10 bases between the two ends. CDR1 is LNHNV and CDR2 is YYDKDF in the germline V gene (reference sequence). The DNA of the CDR3 is TGTGCCACCAGCAGAGCTCTCGGAGGGAACACTGAAGCTTTCTTT. Amino acids: CATSRALGGNTEAFF.

This sequence joins TRBV29-1 and TRBJ1-4, with D unresolved. CDR1 is SQVTM, CDR2 ANQGSEA, per germline. The CDR3 has 13 residues. Trimming took 0 bases from V and 8 from J, leaving 10 bases between them. CDR3 sequence reads: CSVEDRIQEKLFF. In DNA form, the CDR3 reads TGCAGCGTTGAAGATCGTATACAGGAAAAACTGTTTTTT.

This clone was observed a handful of times. V is TRBV13 and J is TRBJ2-2; 13 bases agree with TRBD2. V lost 4 bases and J lost 7; bases outside the gene matches: 12. The germline V gene has CDR1 PRHDT and CDR2 FYEKMQ (reference sequence). The CDR3 runs 18 residues. The CDR3: CASSSYGLAGARGGELFF. CDR3 nucleotide sequence: TGTGCCAGCAGCTCTTACGGACTAGCGGGGGCCCGGGGCGGGGAGCTGTTTTTT.

V is TRBV11-2 and J is TRBJ2-1; a possible D gene is TRBD2 (5 bases). The ends were cut back, 0 bases at V and 15 bases at J, with 15 bases in the middle. The CDR3 consists of 13 residues. In germline, CDR1 is SGHAT, CDR2 FQNNGV. The chain's CDR3 is CASSLDWTIRGFF. CDR3 DNA sequence: TGTGCCAGCAGCTTAGATTGGACGATTCGGGGGTTCTTC.

V usage is TRBV7-6 and J usage is TRBJ2-6; TRBD1 matches at 12 bases. The V segment lost 2 bases and the J segment 0 bases; nucleotides outside the gene matches: 8. The germline CDR1 and CDR2 sequences are SGHVS and FNYEAQ. The CDR3 has 20 residues. Here the CDR3 reads CASSLYRDRGPYSGANVLTF. Here the CDR3 DNA reads TGTGCCAGCAGCTTATACCGGGACAGGGGGCCATACTCTGGGGCCAACGTCCTGACTTTC. Based on the CDR3 plus reference TRBV7-6 and TRBJ2-6, the full variable domain is GAGVSQSPRYKVTKRGQDVALRCDPISGHVSLYWYRQALGQGPEFLTYFNYEAQQDKSGLPNDRFSAERPEGSISTLTIQRTEQRDSAMYRCASSLYRDRGPYSGANVLTFGAGSRLTVL.

The chain employs TRBV23-1 and TRBJ2-7; 16 bases fit TRBD2. TRBV23-1 is noted as an ORF with a role that remains uncertain. V dropped 1 base and J dropped 3; count of bases not matched to a gene: 9. This CDR3 comprises 19 residues. CDR3 sequence reads: CASSQYGTSGRAGFYEQYF. DNA of the CDR3: TGCGCCAGCAGTCAATACGGGACTAGCGGGAGGGCCGGGTTCTACGAGCAGTACTTC.

The chain carries TRBV4-3 and TRBJ2-1; perhaps TRBD2 as D (5 bases). Per germline, CDR1 LGHNA and CDR2 YSLEER. This CDR3 comprises 13 residues. V lost 3 bases to trimming and J lost 7 bases, with 10 bases between them. The CDR3 region has the DNA TGCGCCAGCAGCCAGCTACTAGTGAATGAGCAGTTCTTC. Translating it yields CASSQLLVNEQFF.

J is TRBJ2-5 and V is TRBV5-1; TRBD1 aligns across 10 bases. V lost 0 bases, J lost 6 bases, and 8 bases stayed unmatched. Germline V lookup: CDR1 SGHRS, CDR2 YFSETQ. The CDR3 is made up of 16 amino acids. CDR3 in amino acids: CASSLEKPGQGKTQYF. In nucleotides, the CDR3 is TGCGCCAGCAGCTTGGAGAAGCCGGGACAGGGGAAGACCCAGTACTTC.

The V gene is TRBV11-2, the J gene TRBJ2-1; 8 bases line up with TRBD1. Germline V gives CDR1 SGHAT, CDR2 FQNNGV. The V segment lost 1 base and the J segment 12 bases; nucleotides outside the gene matches: 11. The CDR3 covers 15 residues. The CDR3 region is CASSLVQGATFGQFF. The CDR3 DNA follows: TGTGCCAGCAGCTTAGTGCAGGGGGCGACTTTCGGGCAGTTCTTC.

This clone has only one observation. The chain joins TRBV19 to TRBJ1-5, with D uncertain. Trimming cost V 3 bases and J 0 bases, with 15 bases left between them. This CDR3 spans 17 amino acids. Germline V gene data show CDR1 as LNHDA and CDR2 as SQIVND (reference sequence). As DNA, the CDR3 is TGTGCCAGTAGTATTGAGGGCGTATCTATTAGCAATCAGCCCCAGCATTTT. Translating it yields CASSIEGVSISNQPQHF.

This clone was seen just once. The V gene is TRBV5-1, the J gene TRBJ1-4; possibly TRBD1 for D (5 bases). Germline-derived CDR1 and CDR2 are SGHRS and YFSETQ. The CDR3 spans 17 residues. Trimming shortened V by 2 bases and J by 5 bases, and 19 bases separated the two germline ends. In DNA form, the CDR3 reads TGCGCCAGCAGCTTTGCGCGGGGGACTAGGGGCAATGAAAAACTGTTTTTT. Translated: CASSFARGTRGNEKLFF.

DNA of the CDR3: TGTGCCAGCAGCTCGACATCCGAGCAGTACTTC. Protein sequence: CASSSTSEQYF. The gene calls are TRBV27 and TRBJ2-7; D call uncertain. This CDR3 has 11 amino acids. Germline V gene data show CDR1 as MNHEY and CDR2 as SMNVEV (reference sequence). The V gene lost 6 bases and the J gene lost 6 bases, with 9 bases spanning the gap.

The V and J genes are TRBV6-2 or TRBV6-3 and TRBJ2-1; a weak D match, TRBD1 (6 bases). V lost 5 bases and J 10 bases, leaving 24 bases between the germline ends. Germline CDR1 is MNHEY and CDR2 is SVGEGT. The CDR3 consists of 16 residues. This chain's CDR3 is CASSKAWDTQTREQFF. CDR3 bases: TGTGCCAGCAGTAAAGCTTGGGACACTCAAACAAGGGAGCAGTTCTTC.

The chain is built from TRBV30 and TRBJ1-3; 10 nucleotides agree with TRBD1. V trimming: 1 base; J trimming: 11 bases; junction bases outside the gene matches: 2. This CDR3 contains 12 residues. Germline loops: CDR1 GTSNPN, CDR2 SVGIG (reference sequence). Here the CDR3 DNA reads TGTGCCTGGAGTGCAGGACAGGGGGCCATATATTTT. This encodes CAWSAGQGAIYF.

The chain uses TRBV6-2 or TRBV6-3 and TRBJ2-1, with TRBD1 identical over 9 bases. CDR3 length equals 16 residues. Trimming removed 6 bases from V and 5 bases from J; junction bases left unmatched: 11. The germline CDR1 and CDR2 sequences are MNHEY and SVGEGT. The CDR3: CASSPTGTGSHNEQFF. The DNA of the CDR3 is TGTGCCAGCAGCCCTACCGGGACAGGGTCCCACAATGAGCAGTTCTTC.

V gene TRBV29-1 combines with J gene TRBJ1-1; TRBD1 aligns across 8 bases. The CDR3 is 15 amino acids. Losses at the gene ends were 5 bases for V and 1 base for J; bases not matched to a gene: 9. Germline CDR1 and CDR2: SQVTM and ANQGSEA. CDR3 DNA sequence: TGCAGCGTTCTTCCCAGGGGGCTTAGGAACACTGAAGCTTTCTTT. Its translation: CSVLPRGLRNTEAFF.

V gene TRBV5-5 combines with J gene TRBJ2-7; TRBD1 might be the D (5 bases). The V end lost 4 bases, the J end lost 3 bases, and 14 bases lay between the germline ends. This CDR3 is built from 14 residues. The germline CDR1 and CDR2 sequences are SGHKS and YYEKEE (reference sequence). CDR3 protein: CASSPRQQLYEQYF. CDR3 coding DNA: TGTGCCAGCAGCCCCAGACAGCAGCTCTACGAGCAGTACTTC.

A few counts support this clone. V is TRBV29-1 and J is TRBJ1-1; 12 bases fit TRBD1. The CDR3 runs 12 residues. Looked up from germline, CDR1 is SQVTM and CDR2 is ANQGSEA. V dropped 1 base and J dropped 11; count of bases not matched to a gene: 2. CDR3 sequence: CSVEGDRGPAFF. The CDR3 nucleotides are TGCAGCGTTGAAGGGGACAGGGGGCCTGCTTTCTTT.

The chain uses TRBV5-1 and TRBJ1-1, with TRBD1 identical over 7 bases. CDR1 is SGHRS and CDR2 is YFSETQ in the germline V gene. After removal of 4 bases from V and 1 base from J, the junction contained 7 bases not matched to a gene. The CDR3 spans 15 residues. The DNA of the CDR3 is TGCGCCAGCAGCCTCATCCGACAGGGGAACACTGAAGCTTTCTTT. Its translation is CASSLIRQGNTEAFF.

This clone appeared a single time. The chain has TRBV5-1 and TRBJ2-3; the match to TRBD1 covers 8 bases. CDR3 length: 19 residues. The V and J ends lost 1 base and 0 bases, in that order; junction bases with no gene match: 13. Germline V gives CDR1 SGHRS, CDR2 YFSETQ. The CDR3 here is CASSLTDYGTGASTDTQYF. The CDR3, as DNA: TGCGCCAGCAGCTTGACTGATTACGGGACAGGTGCAAGCACAGATACGCAGTATTTT.

This chain uses TRBV7-3 with TRBJ2-3, with 8 bases identical to TRBD2. The junction had 5 bases not matched to a gene; V was cut back by 4 bases and J by 5 bases. The CDR3 consists of 14 residues. In germline, CDR1 is SGHTA, CDR2 FQGTGA. CDR3 in amino acids: CASSSGLAGDTQYF. The CDR3 DNA sequence: TGTGCCAGCAGCTCTGGACTAGCAGGAGATACGCAGTATTTT.

J is TRBJ1-1 and V is TRBV18; no definite D call. Trimming removed 3 bases from V and 0 bases from J, with 8 bases in between. CDR1 and CDR2 (germline): KGHSH, LQKENI. This CDR3 comprises 14 residues. The CDR3 here is CASSPPGVNTEAFF. The CDR3 nucleotides read TGTGCCAGCTCACCCCCGGGAGTGAACACTGAAGCTTTCTTT.

This chain connects TRBV7-3 to TRBJ2-5, with D possibly matching TRBD1 (5 bases). Germline V gene data show CDR1 as SGHTA and CDR2 as FQGTGA. V gave up 5 bases and J gave up 5 bases, with 15 bases separating them. CDR3 length: 14 residues. This CDR3 is CASSPQGPGETQYF. CDR3 nucleotides: TGTGCCAGCAGCCCCCAGGGTCCCGGGGAGACCCAGTACTTC. Full variable domain (remainder filled in from reference TRBV7-3 and TRBJ2-5): GAGVSQTPSNKVTEKGKYVELRCDPISGHTALYWYRQSLGQGPEFLIYFQGTGAADDSGLPNDRFFAVRPEGSVSTLKIQRTERGDSAVYLCASSPQGPGETQYFGPGTRLLVL.